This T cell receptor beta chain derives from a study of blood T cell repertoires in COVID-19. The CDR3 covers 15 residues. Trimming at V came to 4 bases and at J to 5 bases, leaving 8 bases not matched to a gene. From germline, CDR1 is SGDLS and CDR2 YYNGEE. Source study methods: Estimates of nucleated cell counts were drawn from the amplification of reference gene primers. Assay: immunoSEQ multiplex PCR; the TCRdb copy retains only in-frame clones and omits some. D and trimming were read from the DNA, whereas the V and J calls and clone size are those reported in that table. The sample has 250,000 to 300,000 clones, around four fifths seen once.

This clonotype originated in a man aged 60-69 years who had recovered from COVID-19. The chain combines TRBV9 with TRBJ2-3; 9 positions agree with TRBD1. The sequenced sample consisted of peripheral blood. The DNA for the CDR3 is TGTGCCAGCAGCCCCGGGACAGGGTTTCAAGATACGCAGTATTTT. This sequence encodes CASSPGTGFQDTQYF.